Presented here are 12 T cell receptor beta chains from one specimen sequenced in a study of blood T cell repertoires in COVID-19 (TCRdb year 2020). The library was obtained by the immunoSEQ multiplex PCR assay. TCRdb obtained this table from immuneACCESS and retained in-frame rearrangements with V and J assigned. These tables miss some clones; where compared with another copy, unresolved V genes account for less than half of the shortfall, and the remainder is unexplained. The sample table records roughly 120,000 clones; 92% of these occur just once. 2.1% of the sample lies in the top ten. What was sequenced was peripheral blood. These receptors originate from a man aged 50-59 years with COVID-19, enrolled during active disease.

This chain joins TRBV4-1 and TRBJ2-2; TRBD1 might be the D (6 bases). CDR1 MGHRA and CDR2 YSYEKL come from the germline V gene. The CDR3 runs 16 residues. V lost 0 bases and J lost 4, with 12 bases in between. CDR3 sequence reads: CASSQDGTLTTGELFF. Written as DNA, the CDR3 is TGCGCCAGCAGCCAAGACGGGACACTGACCACCGGGGAGCTGTTTTTT.

The chain uses TRBV5-6 and TRBJ1-3; no definite D call. Germline CDR1 is SGHDT and CDR2 is YYEEEE. The V end was cut by 0 bases, the J end by 1 base, with 8 bases between. The length of the CDR3 is 15 residues. CDR3 sequence (DNA): TGTGCCAGCAGCTTGGTGGGCTCATCTGGAAACACCATATATTTT. Its translation: CASSLVGSSGNTIYF.

This chain joins TRBV5-5 and TRBJ1-2, with unresolved D. V gave up 4 bases and J gave up 2 bases, with 18 bases separating them. The CDR3 is 16 residues long. Looked up from germline, CDR1 is SGHKS and CDR2 is YYEKEE (reference sequence). Written as DNA, the CDR3 is TGTGCCAGCAGCCCCGCTTTTGTTGGAGGGAACTATGGCTACACCTTC. Residues: CASSPAFVGGNYGYTF.

The chain combines TRBV7-6 with TRBJ2-1; the D gene is possibly TRBD2 (6 bases). The V gene's germline CDR1 is SGHVS and CDR2 FNYEAQ. V lost 5 bases to trimming and J lost 7 bases, with 12 bases between them. There are 13 residues in the CDR3. The CDR3 loop reads CASSPGLPNEQFF. Here the CDR3 DNA reads TGTGCCAGCAGCCCGGGACTTCCGAATGAGCAGTTCTTC.

V usage is TRBV5-1 and J usage is TRBJ2-1; D is perhaps TRBD2 (6 bases). Between the trimmed V and J ends, which lost 4 bases and 8 bases, there was a span of 16 bases. The CDR3 contains 14 residues. CDR1 and CDR2 from the germline V gene are SGHRS and YFSETQ. CDR3 sequence: CASSPVRGQYEQFF. CDR3 coding DNA: TGCGCCAGCAGCCCGGTGCGGGGTCAGTATGAGCAGTTCTTC.

The V and J genes are TRBV5-8 and TRBJ1-2; D is possibly TRBD1 (5 bases). Deletions cut 4 bases from V and 1 base from J, with 8 bases between. This CDR3 has 13 residues. The V gene's germline CDR1 is SGHTS and CDR2 YDEGEE. The CDR3 coding sequence is TGTGCCAGCAGCCAAGACAGTAACTATGGCTACACCTTC. Its translation is CASSQDSNYGYTF.

The chain joins TRBV30 to TRBJ1-1; no definite D call. From germline, CDR1 is GTSNPN and CDR2 SVGIG (reference sequence). With 3 bases removed from V and 1 base from J, the gap between germline ends came to 15 bases. This CDR3 has 15 residues. The CDR3 DNA sequence: TGTGCCTGGAGGGGAGCGACGGTATGGAACACTGAAGCTTTCTTT. Its translation: CAWRGATVWNTEAFF.

CDR3 nucleotide sequence: TGTGCCAGCAGTTACTCGAGGGACACCACTGAAGCTTTCTTT. Translating gives CASSYSRDTTEAFF. The chain recombines TRBV6-5 with TRBJ1-1, with D possibly matching TRBD1 (6 bases). V lost 0 bases to trimming and J lost 4 bases, with 9 bases between them. The CDR3 consists of 14 residues. Germline-derived CDR1 and CDR2 are MNHEY and SVGAGI.

V usage is TRBV30 and J usage is TRBJ2-1, with a possible D match to TRBD2 (6 bases). Trimming pared 4 bases from V and 3 bases from J, leaving 19 bases between. CDR1 is GTSNPN, CDR2 SVGIG, per germline (reference sequence). This CDR3 is 16 amino acids long. Here the CDR3 DNA reads TGTGCCTGGACACCCCCTGAGGAGCGGGTCTACAATGAGCAGTTCTTC. It is translated as CAWTPPEERVYNEQFF.

This clone came up once. This chain links TRBV7-9 with TRBJ2-1; D might be TRBD1 (5 bases). This CDR3 is 14 amino acids long. The V gene lost 5 bases and the J gene lost 3 bases, with 11 bases spanning the gap. The germline gives CDR1 SEHNR, CDR2 FQNEAQ (reference sequence). CDR3 DNA sequence: TGTGCCAGCAGCAAAGAGACAGACTACAATGAGCAGTTCTTC. Protein product: CASSKETDYNEQFF.

V and J are TRBV4-1 and TRBJ2-4; 7 nucleotides line up with TRBD2. The CDR3 totals 20 residues. After removal of 0 bases from V and 0 bases from J, the junction contained 14 bases not matched to a gene. From germline, CDR1 is MGHRA and CDR2 YSYEKL. For the CDR3, the DNA is TGCGCCAGCAGCCAAGATCAAGGTAGCGGGTCGGTCCTAGCCAAAAACATTCAGTACTTC. Its translation is CASSQDQGSGSVLAKNIQYF.

This chain connects TRBV10-3 to TRBJ1-5; TRBD1 matches 7 bases. CDR1 ENHRY and CDR2 SYGVKD come from the germline V gene. CDR3 length: 14 amino acids. V shed 0 bases and J 5 bases; nucleotides not matched to a gene: 1. The CDR3: CAISESGQDQPQHF. CDR3 DNA: TGTGCCATCAGTGAGTCAGGACAGGATCAGCCCCAGCATTTT.